This T cell receptor beta chain was captured by sequencing in a study of OX40 agonist ivuxolimab in advanced cancers. Overall study context: Six ivuxolimab dose levels, 0.01 to 10 mg/kg, were given intravenously every 2 weeks. Head and neck, renal cell, melanoma or hepatocellular carcinoma were the cancers that dose-escalation patients had.

V was trimmed by 5 bases and J by 0 bases, leaving 11 bases between them. This CDR3 comprises 15 residues. CDR1 is SGHVS, CDR2 FNYEAQ, per germline. Some clones are missing from TCRdb's copy, which holds only in-frame ones; the method was immunoSEQ multiplex PCR. In the table there are about 61,000 clones, around 90% of which are singletons. In its sample, this clone was seen once. Its antigen is not known. Study-level results: Some of the nonresponding patients also showed low levels of normalized T-cell clonal expansion.

The chain joins TRBV7-6 to TRBJ1-3; maybe TRBD1 (6 bases). The material sequenced was CD4+ or CD8+ T cells sorted from blood, taken in a trial of the OX40 agonist ivuxolimab. The clonotype comes from an adult with an advanced solid tumor such as melanoma, head and neck, liver or kidney cancer. DNA for the CDR3: TGTGCCAGCAGCGGAATACAGGGCTCTGGAAACACCATATATTTT. Residues: CASSGIQGSGNTIYF.